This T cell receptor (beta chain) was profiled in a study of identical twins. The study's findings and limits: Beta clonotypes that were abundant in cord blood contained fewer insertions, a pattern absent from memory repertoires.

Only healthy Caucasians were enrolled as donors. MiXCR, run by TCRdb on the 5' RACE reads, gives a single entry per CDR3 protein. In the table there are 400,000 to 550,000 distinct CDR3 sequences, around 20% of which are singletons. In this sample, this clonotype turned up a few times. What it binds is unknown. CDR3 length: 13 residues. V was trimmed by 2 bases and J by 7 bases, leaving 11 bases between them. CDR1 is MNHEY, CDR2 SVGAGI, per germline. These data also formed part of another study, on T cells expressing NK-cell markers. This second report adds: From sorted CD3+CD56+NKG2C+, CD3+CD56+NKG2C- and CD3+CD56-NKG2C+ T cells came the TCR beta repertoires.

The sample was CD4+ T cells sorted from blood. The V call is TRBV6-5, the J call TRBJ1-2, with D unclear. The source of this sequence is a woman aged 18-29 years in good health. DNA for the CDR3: TGTGCCAGCAGTTACGGCCTGTTAACTGGCTACACCTTC. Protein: CASSYGLLTGYTF.